This T cell receptor beta chain was sequenced during a study of diagnostic markers for celiac disease (dated by TCRdb to 2018 to 2020). This clonotype is large (0.1 to 1%), judged from its frequency; no count is recorded. Its antigen remains undetermined. CDR1 and CDR2, per the germline V gene, are ENHRY and SYGVKD. There are 14 amino acids in the CDR3, from cysteine to phenylalanine inclusive. The DNA is not on file. Sequencing relied on an Illumina MiSeq. After the reads were reprocessed by TCRdb, one entry was made per CDR3 protein sequence, with no DNA. The table of this sample itemizes approximately 8,000 distinct CDR3 sequences. 5.5% to 7% of the sample is taken by the ten largest.

The source of this sequence is a human donor. This table probably holds off-target reads from a library built for another chain. The sequencing input was either unsorted cells or a sorted T cell fraction (not recorded which). Recombination connected TRBV10-3 to TRBJ2-7; lacking DNA, the TRBD2 call made by TCRdb goes unchecked. The encoded CDR3 is CAISREARPYEQYF.